The clone carrying this TCR beta chain was found many times. These data belong to a study of T cells in Graves' hyperthyroidism and ophthalmopathy. Amplification of TCR beta CDR3 regions was performed using RNA transcripts as template. RT-PCR in the first round (using the HTBI primer set) targeted the TCR CDR3. TCRdb reanalysed the multiplex PCR reads using MiXCR and keeps one entry per CDR3 protein. Of 500,000 to 600,000 distinct CDR3 sequences listed, about 20% were seen once; the top ten hold about half. Each diagnosis drew on symptoms, thyroxine, TRAb, thyroid ultrasound and orbital computed tomography findings. The CDR3 is 15 amino acids. Trimming pared 0 bases from V and 4 bases from J, leaving 15 bases between. Germline V gene data show CDR1 as GTSNPN and CDR2 as SVGIG (reference sequence).

The specimen sequenced was blood. V usage is TRBV30 and J usage is TRBJ1-1, with D possibly matching TRBD1 (5 bases). The sequence came from a man between 35 and 55 years old with Graves' ophthalmopathy. CDR3: CAWSVDLGLGTEAFF. The DNA of the CDR3 is TGTGCCTGGAGTGTAGATCTGGGGCTCGGCACTGAAGCTTTCTTT.